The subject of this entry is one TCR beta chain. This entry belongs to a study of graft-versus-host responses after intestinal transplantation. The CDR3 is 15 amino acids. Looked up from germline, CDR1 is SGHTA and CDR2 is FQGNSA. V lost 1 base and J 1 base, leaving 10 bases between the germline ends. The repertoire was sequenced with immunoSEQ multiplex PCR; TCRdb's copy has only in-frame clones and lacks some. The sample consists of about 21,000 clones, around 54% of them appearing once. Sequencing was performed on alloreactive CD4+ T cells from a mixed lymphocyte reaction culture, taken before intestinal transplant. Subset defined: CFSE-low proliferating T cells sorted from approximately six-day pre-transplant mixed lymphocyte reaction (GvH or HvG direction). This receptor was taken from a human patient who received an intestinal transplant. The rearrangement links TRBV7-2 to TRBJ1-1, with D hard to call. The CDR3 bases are TGTGCCAGCAGCTTAGAGAGCCACCCGAACACTGAAGCTTTCTTT. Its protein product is CASSLESHPNTEAFF.